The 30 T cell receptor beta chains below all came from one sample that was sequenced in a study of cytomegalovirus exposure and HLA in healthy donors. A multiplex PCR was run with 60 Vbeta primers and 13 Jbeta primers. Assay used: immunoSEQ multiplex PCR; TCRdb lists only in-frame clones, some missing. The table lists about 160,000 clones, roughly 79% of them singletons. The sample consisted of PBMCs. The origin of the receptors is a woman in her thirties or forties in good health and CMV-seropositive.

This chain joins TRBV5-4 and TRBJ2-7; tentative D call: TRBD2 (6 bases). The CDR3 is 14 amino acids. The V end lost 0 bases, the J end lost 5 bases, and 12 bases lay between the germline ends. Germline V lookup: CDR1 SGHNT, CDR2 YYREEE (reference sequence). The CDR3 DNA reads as TGTGCCAGCAGCTTGGGACAAGGGAGGCACGAGCAGTACTTC. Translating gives CASSLGQGRHEQYF.

The CDR3 nucleotides are TGTGCCAGCAGCTTAGGCGGGAGTCGGCAAGAGACCCAGTACTTC. This translates into CASSLGGSRQETQYF. This chain joins TRBV11-1 and TRBJ2-5; 7 bases map to TRBD2. This CDR3 has 15 residues. V was pared by 1 base and J by 2 bases, with 4 bases of the junction left unmatched. Germline V CDR1 and CDR2: SGHAT, FQDESV (reference sequence).

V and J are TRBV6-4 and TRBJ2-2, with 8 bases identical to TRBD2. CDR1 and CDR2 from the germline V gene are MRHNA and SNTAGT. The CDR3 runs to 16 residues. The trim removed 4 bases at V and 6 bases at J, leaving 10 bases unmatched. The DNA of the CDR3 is TGTGCCAGCAGTGCTTTTAGGACTAGCTTCGCCGGGGAGCTGTTTTTT. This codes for CASSAFRTSFAGELFF.

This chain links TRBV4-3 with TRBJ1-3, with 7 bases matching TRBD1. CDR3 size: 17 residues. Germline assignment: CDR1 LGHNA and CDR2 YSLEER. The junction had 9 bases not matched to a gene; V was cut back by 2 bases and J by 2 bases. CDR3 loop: CASSQSTHRGPGNTIYF. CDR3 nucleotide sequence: TGCGCCAGCAGCCAATCGACTCACAGGGGTCCTGGAAACACCATATATTTT.

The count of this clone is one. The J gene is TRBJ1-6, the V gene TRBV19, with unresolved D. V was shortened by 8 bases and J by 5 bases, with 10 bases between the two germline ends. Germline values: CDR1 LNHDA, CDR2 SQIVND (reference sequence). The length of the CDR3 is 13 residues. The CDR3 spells CASGGPNNSPLHF. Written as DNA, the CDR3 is TGTGCCAGTGGAGGGCCGAATAATTCACCCCTCCACTTT.

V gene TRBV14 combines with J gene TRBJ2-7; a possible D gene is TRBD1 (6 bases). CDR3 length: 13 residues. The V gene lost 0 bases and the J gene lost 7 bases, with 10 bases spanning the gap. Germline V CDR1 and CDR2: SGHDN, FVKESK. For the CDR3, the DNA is TGTGCCAGCAGCCAAGACAGGGGAGAAGAGCAGTACTTC. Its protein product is CASSQDRGEEQYF.

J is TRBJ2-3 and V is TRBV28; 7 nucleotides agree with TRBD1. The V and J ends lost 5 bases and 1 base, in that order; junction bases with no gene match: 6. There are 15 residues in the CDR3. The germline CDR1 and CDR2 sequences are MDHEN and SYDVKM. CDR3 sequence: CASSPPGQGTDTQYF. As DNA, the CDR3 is TGTGCCAGCAGTCCTCCCGGACAGGGCACAGATACGCAGTATTTT.

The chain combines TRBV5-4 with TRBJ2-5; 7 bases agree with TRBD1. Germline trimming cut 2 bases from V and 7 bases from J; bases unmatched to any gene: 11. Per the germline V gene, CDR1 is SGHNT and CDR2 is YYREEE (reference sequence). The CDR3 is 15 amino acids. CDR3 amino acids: CASSLQTGESATQYF. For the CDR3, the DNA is TGTGCCAGCAGCTTACAAACAGGGGAATCGGCGACCCAGTACTTC.

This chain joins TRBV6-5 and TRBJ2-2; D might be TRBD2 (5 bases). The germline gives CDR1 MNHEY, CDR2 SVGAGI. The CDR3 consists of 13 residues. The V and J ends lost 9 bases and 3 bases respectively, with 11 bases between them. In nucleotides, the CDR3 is TGTGCCAGTACACCGGGATACACCGGGGAGCTGTTTTTT. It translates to CASTPGYTGELFF.

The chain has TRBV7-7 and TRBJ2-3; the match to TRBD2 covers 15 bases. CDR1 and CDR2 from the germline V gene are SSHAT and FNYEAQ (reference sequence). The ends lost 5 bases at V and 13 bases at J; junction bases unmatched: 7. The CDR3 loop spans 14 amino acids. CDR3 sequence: CASSPGTSGGPKYF. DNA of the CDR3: TGTGCCAGCAGCCCCGGGACTAGCGGGGGGCCCAAGTATTTT.

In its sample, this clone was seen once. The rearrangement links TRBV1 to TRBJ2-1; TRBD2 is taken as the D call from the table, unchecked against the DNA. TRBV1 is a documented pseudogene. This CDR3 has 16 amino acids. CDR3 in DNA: TGCACCAGCAGCCAAGATCTCAAACGGGAGGTCAATGAGCAGTTCTTC. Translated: CTSSQDLKREVNEQFF.

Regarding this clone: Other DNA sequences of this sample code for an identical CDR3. CDR3 DNA: TGTGCCAGCAGCTTCAGAGGGGGTGGCTACACCTTC. Translated, it gives CASSFRGGGYTF. This rearrangement joins TRBV5-4 to TRBJ1-2, with D possibly TRBD1 on 6 matching bases. The V and J ends lost 2 bases and 7 bases respectively, with 9 bases between them. The CDR3 is made up of 12 amino acids. Germline assignment: CDR1 SGHNT and CDR2 YYREEE (reference sequence).

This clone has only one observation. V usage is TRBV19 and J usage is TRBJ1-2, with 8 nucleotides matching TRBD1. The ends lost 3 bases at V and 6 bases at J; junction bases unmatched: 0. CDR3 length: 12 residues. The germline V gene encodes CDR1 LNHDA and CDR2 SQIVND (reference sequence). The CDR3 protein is CASSMTGDGYTF. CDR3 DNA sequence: TGTGCCAGTAGTATGACAGGGGATGGCTACACCTTC.

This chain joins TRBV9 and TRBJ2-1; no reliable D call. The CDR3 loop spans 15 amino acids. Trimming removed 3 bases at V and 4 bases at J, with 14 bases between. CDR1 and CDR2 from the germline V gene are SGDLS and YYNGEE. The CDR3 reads CASSASVSRYNEQFF. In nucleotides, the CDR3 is TGTGCCAGCAGCGCGTCGGTTTCTAGATACAATGAGCAGTTCTTC.

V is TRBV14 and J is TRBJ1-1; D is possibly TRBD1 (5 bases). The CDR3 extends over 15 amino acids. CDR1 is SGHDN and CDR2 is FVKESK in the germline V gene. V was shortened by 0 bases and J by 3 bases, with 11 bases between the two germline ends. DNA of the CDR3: TGTGCCAGCAGCCAAGAATTCGGGGGATACACTGAAGCTTTCTTT. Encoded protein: CASSQEFGGYTEAFF.

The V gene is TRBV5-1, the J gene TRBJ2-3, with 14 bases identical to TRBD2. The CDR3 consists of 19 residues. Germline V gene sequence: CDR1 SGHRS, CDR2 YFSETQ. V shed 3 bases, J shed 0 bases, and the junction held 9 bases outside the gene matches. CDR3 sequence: CASSSGLAGGTTSTDTQYF. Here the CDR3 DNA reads TGCGCCAGCAGCTCAGGACTAGCGGGGGGAACTACTAGCACAGATACGCAGTATTTT. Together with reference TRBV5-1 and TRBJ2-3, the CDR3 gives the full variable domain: KAGVTQTPRYLIKTRGQQVTLSCSPISGHRSVSWYQQTPGQGLQFLFEYFSETQRNKGNFPGRFSGRQFSNSRSEMNVSTLELGDSALYLCASSSGLAGGTTSTDTQYFGPGTRLTVL.

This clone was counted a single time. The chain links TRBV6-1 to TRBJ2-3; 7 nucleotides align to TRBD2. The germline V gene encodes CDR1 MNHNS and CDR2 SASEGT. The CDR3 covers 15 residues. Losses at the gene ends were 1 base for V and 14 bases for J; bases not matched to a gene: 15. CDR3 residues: CASSEVGARVGRGYF. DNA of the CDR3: TGTGCCAGCAGTGAAGTTGGGGCCCGCGTGGGGAGGGGGTATTTT.

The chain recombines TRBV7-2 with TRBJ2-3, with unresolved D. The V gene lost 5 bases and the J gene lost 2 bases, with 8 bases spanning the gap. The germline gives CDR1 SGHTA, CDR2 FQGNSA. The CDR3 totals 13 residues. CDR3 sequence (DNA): TGTGCCAGCAGCGTTAGCCCCACAGATACGCAGTATTTT. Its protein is CASSVSPTDTQYF.

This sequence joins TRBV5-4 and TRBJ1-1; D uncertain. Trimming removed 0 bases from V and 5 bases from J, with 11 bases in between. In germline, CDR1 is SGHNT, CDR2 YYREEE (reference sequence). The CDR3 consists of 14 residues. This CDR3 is CASSLGSDTTEAFF. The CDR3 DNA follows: TGTGCCAGCAGCTTGGGAAGCGATACGACTGAAGCTTTCTTT.

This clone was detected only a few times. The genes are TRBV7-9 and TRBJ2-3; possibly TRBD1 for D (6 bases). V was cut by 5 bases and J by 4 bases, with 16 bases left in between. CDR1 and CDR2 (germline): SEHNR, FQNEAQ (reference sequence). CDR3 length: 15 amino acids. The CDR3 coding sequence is TGTGCCAGCAGCACACAAGGGGGAGCCCCAGATACGCAGTATTTT. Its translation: CASSTQGGAPDTQYF.

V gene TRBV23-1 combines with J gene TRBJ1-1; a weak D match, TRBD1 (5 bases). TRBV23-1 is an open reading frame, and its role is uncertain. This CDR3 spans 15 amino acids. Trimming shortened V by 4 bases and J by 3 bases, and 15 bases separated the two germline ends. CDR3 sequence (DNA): TGCGCCAGCAGTCGCCCCCTTGGGGGGTACACTGAAGCTTTCTTT. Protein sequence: CASSRPLGGYTEAFF.

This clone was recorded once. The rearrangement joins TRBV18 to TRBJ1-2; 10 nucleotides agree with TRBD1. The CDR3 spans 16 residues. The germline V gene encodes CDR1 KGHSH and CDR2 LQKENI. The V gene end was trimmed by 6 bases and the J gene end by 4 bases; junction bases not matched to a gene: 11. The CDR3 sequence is CASSRAGTGVVYGYTF. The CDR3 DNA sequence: TGTGCCAGCTCGAGGGCCGGGACAGGGGTAGTCTATGGCTACACCTTC. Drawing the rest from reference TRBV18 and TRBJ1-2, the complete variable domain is NAGVMQNPRHLVRRRGQEARLRCSPMKGHSHVYWYRQLPEEGLKFMVYLQKENIIDESGMPKERFSAEFPKEGPSILRIQQVVRGDSAAYFCASSRAGTGVVYGYTFGSGTRLTVV.

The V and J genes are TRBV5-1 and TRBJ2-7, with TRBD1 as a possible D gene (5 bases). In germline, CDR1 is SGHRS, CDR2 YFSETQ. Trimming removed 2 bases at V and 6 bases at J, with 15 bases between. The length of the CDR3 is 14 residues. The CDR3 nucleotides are TGCGCCAGCAGCTTAAGGCAGGACAAAGGCGAGCAGTACTTC. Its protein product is CASSLRQDKGEQYF.

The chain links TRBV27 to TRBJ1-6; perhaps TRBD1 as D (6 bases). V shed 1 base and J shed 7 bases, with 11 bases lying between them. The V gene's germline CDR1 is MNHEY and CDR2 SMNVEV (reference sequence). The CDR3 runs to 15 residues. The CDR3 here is CASSLFGTPNSPLHF. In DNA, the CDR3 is TGTGCCAGCAGTTTATTTGGGACACCAAATTCACCCCTCCACTTT.

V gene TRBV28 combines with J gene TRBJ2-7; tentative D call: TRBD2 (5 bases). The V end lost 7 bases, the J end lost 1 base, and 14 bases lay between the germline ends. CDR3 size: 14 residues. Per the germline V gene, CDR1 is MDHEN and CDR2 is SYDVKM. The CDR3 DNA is TGTGCCAGCACCCCGGAGCGGCTATCCTACGAGCAGTACTTC. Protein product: CASTPERLSYEQYF. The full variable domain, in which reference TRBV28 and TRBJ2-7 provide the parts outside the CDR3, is DVKVTQSSRYLVKRTGEKVFLECVQDMDHENMFWYRQDPGLGLRLIYFSYDVKMKEKGDIPEGYSVSREKKERFSLILESASTNQTSMYLCASTPERLSYEQYFGPGTRLTVT.

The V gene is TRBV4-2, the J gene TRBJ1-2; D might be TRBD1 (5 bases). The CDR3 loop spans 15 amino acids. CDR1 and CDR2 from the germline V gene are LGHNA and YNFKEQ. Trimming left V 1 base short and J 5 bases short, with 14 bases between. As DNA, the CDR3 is TGTGCCAGCAGCCAAGGAACAGGAGAATTTTATGGCTACACCTTC. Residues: CASSQGTGEFYGYTF.

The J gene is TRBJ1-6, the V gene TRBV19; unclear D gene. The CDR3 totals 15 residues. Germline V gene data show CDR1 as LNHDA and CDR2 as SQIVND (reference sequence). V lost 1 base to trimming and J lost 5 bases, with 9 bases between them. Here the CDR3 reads CASSIASADNSPLHF. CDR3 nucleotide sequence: TGTGCCAGTAGTATAGCGTCGGCGGATAATTCACCCCTCCACTTT. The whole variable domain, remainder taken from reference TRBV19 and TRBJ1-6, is DGGITQSPKYLFRKEGQNVTLSCEQNLNHDAMYWYRQDPGQGLRLIYYSQIVNDFQKGDIAEGYSVSREKKESFPLTVTSAQKNPTAFYLCASSIASADNSPLHFGNGTRLTVT.

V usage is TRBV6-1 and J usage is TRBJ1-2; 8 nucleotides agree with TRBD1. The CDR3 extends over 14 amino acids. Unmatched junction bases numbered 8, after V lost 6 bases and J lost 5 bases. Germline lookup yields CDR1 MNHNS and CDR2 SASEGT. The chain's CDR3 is CASRGTGGTYGYTF. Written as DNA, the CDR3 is TGTGCCAGCAGGGGGACAGGTGGGACGTATGGCTACACCTTC.

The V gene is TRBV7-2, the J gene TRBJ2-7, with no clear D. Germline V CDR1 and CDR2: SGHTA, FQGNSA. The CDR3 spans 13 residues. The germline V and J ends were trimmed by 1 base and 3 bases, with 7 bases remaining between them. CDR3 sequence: CASSLVSGYEQYF. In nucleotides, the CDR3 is TGTGCCAGCAGCTTAGTTTCGGGCTACGAGCAGTACTTC.

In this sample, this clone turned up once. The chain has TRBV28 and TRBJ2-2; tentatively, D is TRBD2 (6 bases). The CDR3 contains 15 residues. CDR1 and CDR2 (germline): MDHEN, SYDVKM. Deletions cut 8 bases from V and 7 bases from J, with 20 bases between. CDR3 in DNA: TGTGCCAGCCGCCGGGACCCAATGGGAGGCGGGGAGCTGTTTTTT. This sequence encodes CASRRDPMGGGELFF.